Below, 25 T cell receptor beta chains from the same sample are listed, as sequenced in a study of T cell responses to AZD1222 COVID-19 vaccine. Profiling relied on immunoSEQ multiplex PCR, and the TCRdb table lists in-frame clones only, not all of them. Of 100,000 or so clones listed, around nine tenths are singletons. The source was peripheral blood, collected on day 0 of AZD1222 vaccination. The source of these receptors is an adult in good health.

The chain combines TRBV3-1 (or the pseudogene TRBV3-2) with TRBJ2-5, with 11 nucleotides matching TRBD1. Trimming took 3 bases from V and 4 from J; bases not matched to a gene: 4. The CDR3 has 15 residues. Per the germline V gene, CDR1 is LGHDT and CDR2 is YNNKEL (reference sequence). The CDR3 spells CASSQTGTGGETQYF. For the CDR3, the DNA is TGTGCCAGCAGCCAGACCGGGACAGGGGGAGAGACCCAGTACTTC.

The genes are TRBV11-2 and TRBJ1-2; D is undetermined. V shed 1 base and J shed 2 bases, with 8 bases lying between them. CDR3 size: 14 residues. In germline, CDR1 is SGHAT, CDR2 FQNNGV. The DNA of the CDR3 is TGTGCCAGCAGCTTAGCGCGTCAGAACTATGGCTACACCTTC. The encoded protein is CASSLARQNYGYTF.

The chain employs TRBV5-5 and TRBJ2-7; the D is unclear. V lost 3 bases, J lost 5 bases, and 9 bases lay in between. This CDR3 has 12 residues. CDR1 is SGHKS, CDR2 YYEKEE, per germline (reference sequence). CDR3 nucleotides: TGTGCCAGCAGCTCCATCTCGGACGAGCAGTACTTC. Its protein is CASSSISDEQYF.

The chain uses TRBV7-8 and TRBJ2-7, with no clear D. Per germline, CDR1 SGHVS and CDR2 FQNEAQ. This CDR3 is built from 12 residues. Trimming left V 5 bases short and J 0 bases short, with 5 bases between. This CDR3 reads CASSHSSYEQYF. CDR3 in DNA: TGTGCCAGCAGCCATTCCTCCTACGAGCAGTACTTC.

The gene calls are TRBV27 and TRBJ2-7; D gene unclear. Looked up from germline, CDR1 is MNHEY and CDR2 is SMNVEV (reference sequence). Trimming left V 5 bases short and J 5 bases short, with 7 bases between. The CDR3 has 11 amino acids. The CDR3 DNA reads TGTGCCAGCAGTGGAATAGACGAGCAGTACTTC. Translation gives CASSGIDEQYF.

The genes are TRBV10-1 and TRBJ2-1, with TRBD2 matching 7 bases. V trimming: 5 bases; J trimming: 12 bases; junction bases outside the gene matches: 7. CDR3 length: 12 amino acids. Germline CDR1 WNHNN, CDR2 SYGVQD (reference sequence). The CDR3 DNA sequence: TGCGCCAGCAGTAGGGACTACCTGGGGCAGTTCTTC. The encoded protein is CASSRDYLGQFF.

The CDR3 sequence: CASSENTEAFF. CDR3 DNA sequence: TGTGCCAGCAGTGAGAACACTGAAGCTTTCTTT. The J gene is TRBJ1-1, the V gene TRBV6-1; no clear D gene. CDR3 size: 11 residues. V dropped 3 bases and J dropped 1 base, with 0 bases sitting between them. The germline V gene encodes CDR1 MNHNS and CDR2 SASEGT.

This clone has a single count. The chain links TRBV6-6 to TRBJ1-2; D perhaps matches TRBD1 (6 bases). V lost 2 bases and J lost 6, with 10 bases in between. Germline CDR1 is MNHNY and CDR2 is SVGAGI (reference sequence). This CDR3 comprises 13 residues. In nucleotides, the CDR3 is TGTGCCAGCAGTTACCCCAGACAGGATGGCTACACCTTC. It yields the protein CASSYPRQDGYTF.

The chain joins TRBV7-6 to TRBJ1-2, with D possibly being TRBD1 (5 bases). The V gene's germline CDR1 is SGHVS and CDR2 FNYEAQ. This CDR3 has 13 amino acids. Trimming cost V 0 bases and J 8 bases, with 10 bases left between them. The CDR3 loop is CASSLARRGGYTF. CDR3 in DNA: TGTGCCAGCAGCTTAGCCCGCCGGGGCGGCTACACCTTC.

This clone appeared a few times. The V gene is TRBV30, the J gene TRBJ1-1; D remains ambiguous. CDR1 GTSNPN and CDR2 SVGIG come from the germline V gene (reference sequence). The CDR3 length is 12 residues. V lost 2 bases to trimming and J lost 4 bases, with 8 bases between them. This chain's CDR3 is CAWSPLSTEAFF. In DNA, the CDR3 is TGTGCCTGGAGTCCACTTTCCACTGAAGCTTTCTTT.

This chain uses TRBV23-1 with TRBJ1-5; D not certain. TRBV23-1 belongs to the ORF category, with a function that is uncertain. Trimming pared 0 bases from V and 2 bases from J, leaving 14 bases between. The CDR3 consists of 17 residues. This CDR3 is CASSQSGERLGNQPQHF. For the CDR3, the DNA is TGCGCCAGCAGTCAATCCGGGGAAAGGTTAGGCAATCAGCCCCAGCATTTT.

This chain connects TRBV6-5 to TRBJ1-1; 7 bases align to TRBD1. The CDR3 consists of 13 residues. Germline V gene data show CDR1 as MNHEY and CDR2 as SVGAGI. DNA for the CDR3: TGTGACTCCGGACTGAACAGGGGCACTGAAGCTTTCTTT. Translation: CDSGLNRGTEAFF.

The gene calls are TRBV6-5 and TRBJ1-1; TRBD1 is a possible D gene (6 bases). The CDR3 runs 15 residues. Trimming left V 6 bases short and J 2 bases short, with 16 bases between. CDR1 and CDR2 (germline): MNHEY, SVGAGI. The CDR3 here is CASRQRTAPNTEAFF. The DNA of the CDR3 is TGTGCCAGCAGGCAAAGGACAGCTCCTAACACTGAAGCTTTCTTT.

The J gene is TRBJ2-1, the V gene TRBV15; 13 bases fit TRBD2. CDR1 is LNHNV and CDR2 is YYDKDF in the germline V gene (reference sequence). V was pared by 5 bases and J by 0 bases, with 10 bases of the junction left unmatched. This CDR3 has 19 residues. The CDR3 sequence: CATSHGLAGARSSYNEQFF. In DNA form, the CDR3 reads TGTGCCACCAGCCACGGACTAGCGGGGGCGCGGAGCTCCTACAATGAGCAGTTCTTC.

The rearrangement uses TRBV5-1 and TRBJ1-2; the match to TRBD1 covers 9 bases. This CDR3 is built from 16 residues. Unmatched junction bases numbered 12, after V lost 5 bases and J lost 4 bases. From germline, CDR1 is SGHRS and CDR2 YFSETQ. The CDR3 sequence: CASRGDRVPIPYGYTF. CDR3 in DNA: TGCGCCAGCAGGGGGGACAGGGTCCCCATACCCTATGGCTACACCTTC.

This chain uses TRBV4-2 with TRBJ2-7, with unresolved D. Trimming took 0 bases from V and 2 from J, leaving 11 bases between them. Germline lookup yields CDR1 LGHNA and CDR2 YNFKEQ. The CDR3 totals 15 residues. In nucleotides, the CDR3 is TGTGCCAGCAGCCAAGATATCGAGCGCCCCTACGAGCAGTACTTC. Translated, it gives CASSQDIERPYEQYF.

V gene TRBV28 combines with J gene TRBJ1-4, with unresolved D. Trimming took 11 bases from V and 8 from J, leaving 9 bases between them. From germline, CDR1 is MDHEN and CDR2 SYDVKM. This CDR3 region has 10 residues. CDR3 DNA sequence: TGTGCCTCCGGGAGGGAAAAACTGTTTTTT. Its protein product is CASGREKLFF.

The rearrangement uses TRBV19 and TRBJ1-5, with 10 bases fitting TRBD1. From germline, CDR1 is LNHDA and CDR2 SQIVND (reference sequence). CDR3 size: 14 residues. V shed 5 bases, J shed 6 bases, and the junction held 4 bases outside the gene matches. The CDR3: CASSEGTGAQPQHF. The CDR3 DNA is TGTGCCAGTAGTGAGGGGACAGGGGCTCAGCCCCAGCATTTT.

A remark on this clone: This same CDR3 is encoded by further DNA sequences in the sample. This rearrangement joins TRBV9 to TRBJ2-2; no clear D gene. Per the germline V gene, CDR1 is SGDLS and CDR2 is YYNGEE. Deletions cut 1 base from V and 0 bases from J, with 7 bases between. CDR3 size: 15 residues. The CDR3 region has the DNA TGTGCCAGCAGCGTATGGGGAACGAACACCGGGGAGCTGTTTTTT. As protein: CASSVWGTNTGELFF.

The rearrangement joins TRBV7-2 to TRBJ2-3; D is uncertain. This CDR3 spans 11 amino acids. Germline CDR1 and CDR2: SGHTA and FQGNSA. Deletions cut 1 base from V and 11 bases from J, with 7 bases between. The DNA of the CDR3 is TGTGCCAGCAGCTTAGGGCGAAGGCAGTATTTT. Translated, it gives CASSLGRRQYF.

Only one count was recorded for this clone. The rearrangement links TRBV23-1 to TRBJ2-7; 7 positions agree with TRBD1. TRBV23-1 is an ORF, and what it does is uncertain. CDR3 length: 17 amino acids. J lost 1 base, V lost 2 bases, and 11 bases had no gene match. The CDR3 coding sequence is TGCGCCAGCAGTCAAGGGTTGAGGTCAGGGGGTTCCTACGAGCAGTACTTC. Protein product: CASSQGLRSGGSYEQYF.

This clone has only one observation. This sequence joins TRBV6-1 and TRBJ1-2, with D unresolved. This CDR3 has 13 amino acids. Deletions cut 1 base from V and 8 bases from J, with 11 bases between. Germline values: CDR1 MNHNS, CDR2 SASEGT. Here the CDR3 reads CASSEGQSHGYTF. The CDR3 DNA follows: TGTGCCAGCAGTGAAGGGCAAAGCCACGGCTACACCTTC.

The chain couples TRBV19 to TRBJ1-4; D is ambiguous. V dropped 0 bases and J dropped 0 bases, with 26 bases sitting between them. Germline V gene lookup returns CDR1 LNHDA and CDR2 SQIVND (reference sequence). The CDR3 has 22 amino acids. CDR3 sequence reads: CASSIDRSDLRGYEATNEKLFF. The CDR3 nucleotides read TGTGCCAGTAGTATAGATCGCAGCGATCTTCGAGGATACGAGGCAACTAATGAAAAACTGTTTTTT.

This clone was found a few times. The gene calls are TRBV12-5 and TRBJ2-1; no reliable D call. Trimming left V 2 bases short and J 0 bases short, with 8 bases between. The CDR3 length is 15 residues. Germline V gives CDR1 LGHNT, CDR2 FRNRAP. In DNA form, the CDR3 reads TGTGCTAGTGGTTTGTTTACCGGCTCCTACAATGAGCAGTTCTTC. This sequence encodes CASGLFTGSYNEQFF.

The V gene is TRBV7-2, the J gene TRBJ1-2; tentatively, D is TRBD1 (5 bases). The CDR3 is made up of 14 amino acids. Per the germline V gene, CDR1 is SGHTA and CDR2 is FQGNSA. The V end lost 5 bases, the J end lost 10 bases, and 20 bases lay between the germline ends. The CDR3 DNA reads TGTGCCAGCAGCCTATCCCCGGGACGGGGGTACTACACCTTC. It translates to CASSLSPGRGYYTF.